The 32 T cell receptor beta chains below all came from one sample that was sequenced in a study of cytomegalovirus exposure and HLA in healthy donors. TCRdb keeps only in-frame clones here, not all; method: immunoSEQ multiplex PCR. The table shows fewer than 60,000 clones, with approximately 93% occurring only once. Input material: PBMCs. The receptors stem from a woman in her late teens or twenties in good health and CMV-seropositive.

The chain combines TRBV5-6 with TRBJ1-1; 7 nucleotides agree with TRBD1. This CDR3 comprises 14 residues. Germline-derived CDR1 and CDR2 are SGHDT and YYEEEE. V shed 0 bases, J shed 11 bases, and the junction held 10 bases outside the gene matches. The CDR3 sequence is CASSLVGQGVEAFF. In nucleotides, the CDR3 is TGTGCCAGCAGCTTGGTGGGGCAGGGGGTGGAGGCTTTCTTT.

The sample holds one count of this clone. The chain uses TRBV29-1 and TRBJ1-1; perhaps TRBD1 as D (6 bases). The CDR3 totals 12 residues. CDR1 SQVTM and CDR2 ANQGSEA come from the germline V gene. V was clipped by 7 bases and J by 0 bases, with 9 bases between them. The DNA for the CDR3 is TGCAGCGGGACAGCAATGAACACTGAAGCTTTCTTT. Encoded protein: CSGTAMNTEAFF.

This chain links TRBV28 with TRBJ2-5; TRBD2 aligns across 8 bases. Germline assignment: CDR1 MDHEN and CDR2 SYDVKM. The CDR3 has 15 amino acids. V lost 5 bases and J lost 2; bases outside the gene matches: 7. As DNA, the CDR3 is TGTGCCAGCAGTCCCAAGCGGGGGCTACAAGAGACCCAGTACTTC. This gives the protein CASSPKRGLQETQYF.

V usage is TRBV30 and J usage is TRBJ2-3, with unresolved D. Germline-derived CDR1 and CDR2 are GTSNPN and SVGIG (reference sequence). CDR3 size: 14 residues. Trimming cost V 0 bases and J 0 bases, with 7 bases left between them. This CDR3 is CAWSVGGSTDTQYF. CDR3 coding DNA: TGTGCCTGGAGTGTCGGCGGAAGCACAGATACGCAGTATTTT.

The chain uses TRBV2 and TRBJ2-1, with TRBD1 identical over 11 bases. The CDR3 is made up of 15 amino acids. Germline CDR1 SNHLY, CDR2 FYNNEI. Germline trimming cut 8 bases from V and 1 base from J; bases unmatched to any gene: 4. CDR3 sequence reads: CASGTGGNSYNEQFF. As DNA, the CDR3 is TGTGCCAGCGGGACAGGGGGGAATTCCTACAATGAGCAGTTCTTC.

CDR3 in amino acids: CSAAQGGASYEQYF. The CDR3 nucleotides are TGCAGCGCGGCGCAGGGAGGAGCTTCCTACGAGCAGTACTTC. The gene calls are TRBV29-1 and TRBJ2-7, with D tentatively TRBD2 (6 bases). The V gene lost 7 bases and the J gene lost 1 base, with 17 bases spanning the gap. CDR3 length: 14 amino acids. CDR1 and CDR2 (germline): SQVTM, ANQGSEA.

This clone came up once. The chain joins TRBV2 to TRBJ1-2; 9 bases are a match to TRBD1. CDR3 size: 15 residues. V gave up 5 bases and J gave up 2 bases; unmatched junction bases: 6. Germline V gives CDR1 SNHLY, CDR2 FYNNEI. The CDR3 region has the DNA TGTGCCAGCAGTCTTAGGACAGGGGCAAACTATGGCTACACCTTC. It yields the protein CASSLRTGANYGYTF.

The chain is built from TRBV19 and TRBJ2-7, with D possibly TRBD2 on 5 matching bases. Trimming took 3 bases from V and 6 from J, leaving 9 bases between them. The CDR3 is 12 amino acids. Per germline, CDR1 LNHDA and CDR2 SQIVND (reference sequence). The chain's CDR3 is CASSMSGSEQYF. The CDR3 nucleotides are TGTGCCAGTAGTATGTCGGGGTCCGAGCAGTACTTC. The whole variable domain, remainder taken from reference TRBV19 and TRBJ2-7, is DGGITQSPKYLFRKEGQNVTLSCEQNLNHDAMYWYRQDPGQGLRLIYYSQIVNDFQKGDIAEGYSVSREKKESFPLTVTSAQKNPTAFYLCASSMSGSEQYFGPGTRLTVT.

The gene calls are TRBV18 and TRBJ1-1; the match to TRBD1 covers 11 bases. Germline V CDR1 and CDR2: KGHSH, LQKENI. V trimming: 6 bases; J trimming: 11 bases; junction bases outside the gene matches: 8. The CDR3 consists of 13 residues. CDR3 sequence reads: CASSPGDRGTAFF. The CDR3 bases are TGTGCCAGCTCCCCAGGGGACAGGGGGACGGCTTTCTTT.

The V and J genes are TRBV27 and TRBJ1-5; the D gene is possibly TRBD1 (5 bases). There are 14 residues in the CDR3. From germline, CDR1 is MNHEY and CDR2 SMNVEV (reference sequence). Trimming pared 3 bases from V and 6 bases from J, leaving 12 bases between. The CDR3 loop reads CASSLSGFGQPQHF. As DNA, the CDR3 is TGTGCCAGCAGTTTGTCAGGGTTCGGTCAGCCCCAGCATTTT.

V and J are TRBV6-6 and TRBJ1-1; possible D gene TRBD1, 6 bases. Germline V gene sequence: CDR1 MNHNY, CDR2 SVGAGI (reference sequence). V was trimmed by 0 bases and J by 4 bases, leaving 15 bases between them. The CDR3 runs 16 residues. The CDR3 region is CASSYSNPQGSTEAFF. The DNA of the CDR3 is TGTGCCAGCAGTTACTCGAATCCCCAGGGGAGCACTGAAGCTTTCTTT.

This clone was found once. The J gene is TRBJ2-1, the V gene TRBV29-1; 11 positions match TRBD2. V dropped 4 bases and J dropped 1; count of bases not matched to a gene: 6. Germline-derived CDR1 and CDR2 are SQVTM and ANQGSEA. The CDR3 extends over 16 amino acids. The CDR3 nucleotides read TGCAGCGTTGGCCGACTAGCGGGGACTTCCTACAATGAGCAGTTCTTC. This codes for CSVGRLAGTSYNEQFF.

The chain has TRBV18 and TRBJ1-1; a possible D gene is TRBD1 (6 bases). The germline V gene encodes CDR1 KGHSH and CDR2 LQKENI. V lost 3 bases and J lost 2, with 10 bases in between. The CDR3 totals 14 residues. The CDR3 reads CASSPDRANTEAFF. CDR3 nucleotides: TGTGCCAGCTCACCGGACAGAGCCAACACTGAAGCTTTCTTT.

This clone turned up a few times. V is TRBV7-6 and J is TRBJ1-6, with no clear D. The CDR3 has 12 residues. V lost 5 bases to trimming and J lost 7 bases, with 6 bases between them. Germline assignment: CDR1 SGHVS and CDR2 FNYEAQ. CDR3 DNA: TGTGCCAGCAGCCGAACAAATTCACCCCTCCACTTT. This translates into CASSRTNSPLHF.

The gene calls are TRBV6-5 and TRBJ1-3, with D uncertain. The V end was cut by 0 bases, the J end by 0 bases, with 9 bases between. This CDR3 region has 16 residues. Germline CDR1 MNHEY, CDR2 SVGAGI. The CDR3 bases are TGTGCCAGCAGTTACTCGGCTGAAGACTCTGGAAACACCATATATTTT. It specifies CASSYSAEDSGNTIYF.

The CDR3 here is CASSLDLQLAGGPGTQYF. DNA of the CDR3: TGCGCCAGCAGCTTGGACCTACAGCTAGCGGGGGGGCCGGGTACGCAGTATTTT. The gene calls are TRBV5-1 and TRBJ2-3; 12 bases match TRBD2. After removal of 0 bases from V and 8 bases from J, the junction contained 13 bases not matched to a gene. Germline CDR1 reads SGHRS; CDR2 reads YFSETQ. This CDR3 region has 18 residues.

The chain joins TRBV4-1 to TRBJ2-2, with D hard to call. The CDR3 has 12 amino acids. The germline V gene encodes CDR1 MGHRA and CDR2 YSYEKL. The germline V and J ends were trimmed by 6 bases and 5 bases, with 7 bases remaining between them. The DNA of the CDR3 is TGCGCCAGCAGGTTTAGAACCGGGGAGCTGTTTTTT. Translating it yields CASRFRTGELFF.

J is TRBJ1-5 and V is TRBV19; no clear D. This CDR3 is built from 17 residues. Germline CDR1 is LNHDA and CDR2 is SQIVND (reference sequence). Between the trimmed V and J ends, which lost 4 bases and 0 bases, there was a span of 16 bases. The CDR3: CASSNRAGGYSNQPQHF. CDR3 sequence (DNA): TGTGCCAGTAGTAATCGGGCGGGAGGGTATAGCAATCAGCCCCAGCATTTT. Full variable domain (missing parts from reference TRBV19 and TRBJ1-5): DGGITQSPKYLFRKEGQNVTLSCEQNLNHDAMYWYRQDPGQGLRLIYYSQIVNDFQKGDIAEGYSVSREKKESFPLTVTSAQKNPTAFYLCASSNRAGGYSNQPQHFGDGTRLSIL.

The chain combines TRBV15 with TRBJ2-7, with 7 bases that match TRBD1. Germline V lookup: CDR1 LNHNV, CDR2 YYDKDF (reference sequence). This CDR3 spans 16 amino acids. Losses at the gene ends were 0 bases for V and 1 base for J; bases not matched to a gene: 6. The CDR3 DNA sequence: TGTGCCACCAGCAGAGATACAGGGGCTGTTTCCTACGAGCAGTACTTC. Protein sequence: CATSRDTGAVSYEQYF.

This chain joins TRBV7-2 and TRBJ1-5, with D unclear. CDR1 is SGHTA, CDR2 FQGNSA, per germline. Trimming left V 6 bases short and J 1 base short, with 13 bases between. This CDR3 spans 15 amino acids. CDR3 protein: CASRPTGGSNQPQHF. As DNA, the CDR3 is TGTGCCAGCAGACCAACGGGAGGCAGCAATCAGCCCCAGCATTTT.

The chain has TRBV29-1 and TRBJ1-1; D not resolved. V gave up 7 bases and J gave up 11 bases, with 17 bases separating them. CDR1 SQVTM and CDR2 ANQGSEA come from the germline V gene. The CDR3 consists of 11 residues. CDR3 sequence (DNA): TGCAGCGCCCTGGGAGGGCCCAAGGCTTTCTTT. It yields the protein CSALGGPKAFF.

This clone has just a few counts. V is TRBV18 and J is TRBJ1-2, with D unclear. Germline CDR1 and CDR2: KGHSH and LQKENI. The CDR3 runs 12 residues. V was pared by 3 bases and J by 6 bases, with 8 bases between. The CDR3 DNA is TGTGCCAGCTCACCGCAGGCCAATGGCTACACCTTC. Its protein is CASSPQANGYTF.

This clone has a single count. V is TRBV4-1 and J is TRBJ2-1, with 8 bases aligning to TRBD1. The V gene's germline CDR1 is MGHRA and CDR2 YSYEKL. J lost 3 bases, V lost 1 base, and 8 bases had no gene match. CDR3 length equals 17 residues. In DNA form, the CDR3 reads TGCGCCAGCAGCCAAGTCCCGGGACAGGCTAACTACAATGAGCAGTTCTTC. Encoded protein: CASSQVPGQANYNEQFF.

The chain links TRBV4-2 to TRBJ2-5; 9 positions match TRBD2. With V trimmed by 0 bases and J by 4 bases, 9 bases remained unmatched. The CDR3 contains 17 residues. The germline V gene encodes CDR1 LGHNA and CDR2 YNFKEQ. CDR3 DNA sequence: TGTGCCAGCAGCCAAGATTGGGAACTAGCGGGTGGAGAGACCCAGTACTTC. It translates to CASSQDWELAGGETQYF.

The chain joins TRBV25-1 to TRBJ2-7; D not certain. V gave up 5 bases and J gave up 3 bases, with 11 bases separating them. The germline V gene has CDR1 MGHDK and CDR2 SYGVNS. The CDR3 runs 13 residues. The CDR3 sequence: CASSPREIYEQYF. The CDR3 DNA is TGTGCCAGCAGTCCCCGAGAGATCTACGAGCAGTACTTC.

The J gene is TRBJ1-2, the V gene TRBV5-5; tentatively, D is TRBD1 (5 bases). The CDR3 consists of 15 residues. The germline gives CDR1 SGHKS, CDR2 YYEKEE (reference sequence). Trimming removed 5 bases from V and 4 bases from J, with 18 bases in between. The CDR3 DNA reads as TGTGCCAGCAGACGGGGGGAGAGACCACCCTATGGCTACACCTTC. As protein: CASRRGERPPYGYTF.

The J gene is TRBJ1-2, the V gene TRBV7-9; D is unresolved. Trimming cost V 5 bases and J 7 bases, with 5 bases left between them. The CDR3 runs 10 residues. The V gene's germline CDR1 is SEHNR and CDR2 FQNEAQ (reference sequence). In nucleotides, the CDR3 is TGTGCCAGCAGCGAGTTTGGCTACACCTTC. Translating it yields CASSEFGYTF.

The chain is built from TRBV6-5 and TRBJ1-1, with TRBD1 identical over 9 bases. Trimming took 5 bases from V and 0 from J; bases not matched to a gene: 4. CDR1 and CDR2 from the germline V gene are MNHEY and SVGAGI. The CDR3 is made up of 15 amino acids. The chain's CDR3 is CASSIQGALNTEAFF. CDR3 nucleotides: TGTGCCAGCAGTATACAGGGGGCCCTGAACACTGAAGCTTTCTTT.

Written as DNA, the CDR3 is TGTGCCAGCAGCAAAGCACTAGCGGGGGGGGAAGGGACCCAGTACTTC. It yields the protein CASSKALAGGEGTQYF. The chain employs TRBV7-2 and TRBJ2-5; TRBD2 agrees at 13 bases. The ends lost 5 bases at V and 7 bases at J; junction bases unmatched: 10. Looked up from germline, CDR1 is SGHTA and CDR2 is FQGNSA. The CDR3 is made up of 16 amino acids.

CDR3: CASSEARTGTDTQYF. CDR3 nucleotide sequence: TGTGCCAGCAGTGAAGCGAGGACTGGCACAGATACGCAGTATTTT. This sequence joins TRBV6-1 and TRBJ2-3; TRBD2 is a possible D gene (5 bases). The CDR3 has 15 residues. CDR1 and CDR2 (germline): MNHNS, SASEGT. V lost 0 bases and J 1 base, leaving 8 bases between the germline ends.

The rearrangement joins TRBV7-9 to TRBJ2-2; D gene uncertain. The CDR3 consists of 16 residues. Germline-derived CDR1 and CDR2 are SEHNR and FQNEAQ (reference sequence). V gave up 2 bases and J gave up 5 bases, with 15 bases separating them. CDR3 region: CASSLRLAGTTGELFF. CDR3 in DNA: TGTGCCAGCAGCTTAAGGTTAGCCGGTACGACCGGGGAGCTGTTTTTT.

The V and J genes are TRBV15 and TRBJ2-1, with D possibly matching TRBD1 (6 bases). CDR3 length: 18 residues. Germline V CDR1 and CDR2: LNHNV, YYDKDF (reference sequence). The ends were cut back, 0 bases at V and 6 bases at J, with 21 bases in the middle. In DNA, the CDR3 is TGTGCCACCAGCAGAGATTCTAGTTTGAGCCTGGGGGCCAATGAGCAGTTCTTC. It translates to CATSRDSSLSLGANEQFF.